A single sample is the source of the 20 T cell receptor beta chains below, sequenced in a study of blood T cell repertoires in COVID-19. The table came from immunoSEQ multiplex PCR; TCRdb's copy has only in-frame clones and leaves some out. The top ten clones hold less than 1.5% of a sample with roughly 70,000 clones, around 92% of them seen once. Sequenced material: peripheral blood. These receptors were collected from a man in his 60s with acute or convalescent COVID-19.

V gene TRBV5-4 combines with J gene TRBJ1-3; D gene uncertain. The CDR3 runs to 14 residues. The germline V gene has CDR1 SGHNT and CDR2 YYREEE (reference sequence). The ends were cut back, 5 bases at V and 4 bases at J, with 13 bases in the middle. The CDR3 here is CASSINQAGNTIYF. In nucleotides, the CDR3 is TGTGCCAGCAGTATAAACCAGGCGGGAAACACCATATATTTT.

V usage is TRBV29-1 and J usage is TRBJ2-1; D unresolved. CDR1 is SQVTM, CDR2 ANQGSEA, per germline. The length of the CDR3 is 13 residues. Trimming shortened V by 2 bases and J by 0 bases, and 5 bases separated the two germline ends. DNA of the CDR3: TGCAGCGTTGAACAGTACTCCTACAATGAGCAGTTCTTC. This encodes CSVEQYSYNEQFF.

The chain is built from TRBV28 and TRBJ1-4, with 7 bases matching TRBD1. The V and J ends lost 3 bases and 0 bases, in that order; junction bases with no gene match: 4. CDR1 is MDHEN, CDR2 SYDVKM, per germline. This CDR3 has 16 residues. CDR3 protein: CASSFEGASTNEKLFF. CDR3 nucleotide sequence: TGTGCCAGCAGTTTTGAGGGGGCATCAACTAATGAAAAACTGTTTTTT.

This chain links TRBV14 with TRBJ1-5, with D possibly being TRBD1 (5 bases). This CDR3 spans 13 amino acids. Germline CDR1 SGHDN, CDR2 FVKESK. Trimming cost V 2 bases and J 5 bases, with 7 bases left between them. CDR3 protein: CASSQWGDQPQHF. The DNA of the CDR3 is TGTGCCAGCAGCCAATGGGGGGATCAGCCCCAGCATTTT.

CDR3 protein: CATSDPLAGATDTQYF. Here the CDR3 DNA reads TGTGCCACCAGTGACCCGTTAGCGGGGGCCACAGATACGCAGTATTTT. The gene calls are TRBV24-1 and TRBJ2-3, with TRBD2 matching over 9 bases. Trimming at V came to 4 bases and at J to 2 bases, leaving 6 bases not matched to a gene. This CDR3 has 16 residues. Germline V gene data show CDR1 as KGHDR and CDR2 as SFDVKD.

The J gene is TRBJ2-1, the V gene TRBV25-1; perhaps TRBD2 as D (6 bases). The CDR3 runs to 14 residues. The germline V and J ends were trimmed by 7 bases and 7 bases, with 17 bases remaining between them. Per the germline V gene, CDR1 is MGHDK and CDR2 is SYGVNS. The DNA of the CDR3 is TGTGCCAGCAATCCAGGGCGGGAACATAATGAGCAGTTCTTC. Its protein product is CASNPGREHNEQFF.

The chain combines TRBV27 with TRBJ2-7; 7 bases agree with TRBD1. The CDR3 totals 15 residues. The V and J ends lost 5 bases and 2 bases, in that order; junction bases with no gene match: 9. Per the germline V gene, CDR1 is MNHEY and CDR2 is SMNVEV (reference sequence). The chain's CDR3 is CASSGTGTVPYEQYF. The CDR3, as DNA: TGTGCCAGCAGTGGGACCGGGACAGTTCCCTACGAGCAGTACTTC.

In DNA, the CDR3 is TGTGCTAGTGGTTTGGTATCTCAGGGATCAGACTATGGCTACACCTTC. This gives the protein CASGLVSQGSDYGYTF. The J gene is TRBJ1-2, the V gene TRBV12-5; TRBD1 might be the D (5 bases). From germline, CDR1 is LGHNT and CDR2 FRNRAP. The CDR3 runs 16 residues. Trimming stripped 0 bases from V and 3 bases from J, with 14 bases between.

The rearrangement uses TRBV19 and TRBJ1-5; a weak D match, TRBD1 (6 bases). V was trimmed by 5 bases and J by 7 bases, leaving 18 bases between them. Germline CDR1 reads LNHDA; CDR2 reads SQIVND (reference sequence). The CDR3 runs to 15 residues. The CDR3 nucleotides are TGTGCCAGTAGTGTCCCTGGGACATTTTTCCAGCCCCAGCATTTT. Amino acid sequence: CASSVPGTFFQPQHF.

This clone was seen just once. The gene calls are TRBV29-1 and TRBJ1-2, with TRBD1 identical over 7 bases. This CDR3 spans 13 amino acids. The J segment lost 2 bases and the V segment lost 4 bases, leaving 4 bases of the junction unmatched. The germline V gene has CDR1 SQVTM and CDR2 ANQGSEA. For the CDR3, the DNA is TGCAGCGTTGGACAGGGAGCCAACTATGGCTACACCTTC. Encoded protein: CSVGQGANYGYTF.

The V gene is TRBV4-1, the J gene TRBJ1-5; 7 bases fit TRBD1. Germline CDR1 reads MGHRA; CDR2 reads YSYEKL. This CDR3 is built from 20 residues. J was trimmed by 0 bases and V by 3 bases; bases with no gene match: 17. In DNA form, the CDR3 reads TGCGCCAGCAGCCAGGACTCTCCCGGGACAGAACTTTATAGCAATCAGCCCCAGCATTTT. Translated: CASSQDSPGTELYSNQPQHF.

A note on this clone: At one end, the junction sequence differs from germline, possibly due to a read error. The V call is TRBV6-5, the J call TRBJ2-7; tentative D call: TRBD1 (6 bases). Germline-derived CDR1 and CDR2 are MNHEY and SVGAGI. The CDR3 is 13 amino acids. In DNA, the CDR3 is TGTGCCAGCAGGTCCACCCGAACCGGGACATCGAACTTC. Translation: CASRSTRTGTSNF.

The V and J genes are TRBV5-1 and TRBJ2-5; D not resolved. Germline V lookup: CDR1 SGHRS, CDR2 YFSETQ. V was pared by 0 bases and J by 2 bases, with 5 bases between. This CDR3 is 13 amino acids long. The CDR3 sequence: CASSLAPQETQYF. CDR3 in DNA: TGCGCCAGCAGCTTGGCCCCACAAGAGACCCAGTACTTC.

The J gene is TRBJ2-1, the V gene TRBV3-1 (or the pseudogene TRBV3-2); 9 nucleotides match TRBD1. Germline V gene sequence: CDR1 LGHDT, CDR2 YNNKEL (reference sequence). V was clipped by 6 bases and J by 11 bases; unmatched bases: 5. This CDR3 contains 12 residues. The CDR3 DNA sequence: TGTGCCAGCAGTCGGACAGGGGACAAGCAGTTCTTC. Amino acids: CASSRTGDKQFF.

The V gene is TRBV30, the J gene TRBJ1-6, with 7 bases aligning to TRBD1. Germline V gives CDR1 GTSNPN, CDR2 SVGIG (reference sequence). V shed 3 bases and J 11 bases; nucleotides not matched to a gene: 13. The CDR3 is 15 amino acids. The CDR3 is CAWSVASQGIAPLHF. DNA for the CDR3: TGTGCCTGGAGCGTCGCTTCACAGGGGATAGCACCCCTCCACTTT.

CDR3 residues: CASSVTYEQYF. CDR3 coding DNA: TGTGCCAGCAGTGTTACCTACGAGCAGTACTTC. The chain uses TRBV28 and TRBJ2-7, with D uncertain. Deletions cut 5 bases from V and 2 bases from J, with 4 bases between. CDR1 is MDHEN, CDR2 SYDVKM, per germline. The CDR3 is 11 amino acids.

This chain uses TRBV10-3 with TRBJ2-5; tentatively, D is TRBD2 (6 bases). The CDR3 has 14 residues. V was cut by 5 bases and J by 3 bases, with 13 bases left in between. CDR1 and CDR2 (germline): ENHRY, SYGVKD. The CDR3 DNA reads as TGTGCCATCAGTCCCCGGAGGGACGAAGAGACCCAGTACTTC. Its translation is CAISPRRDEETQYF.

This clone was observed a few times. DNA of the CDR3: TGTGCCAGCCGGGACAGCTTGGGGTCCGGGGAGCTGTTTTTT. It translates to CASRDSLGSGELFF. This chain joins TRBV6-5 and TRBJ2-2, with TRBD1 matching 7 bases. Germline CDR1 is MNHEY and CDR2 is SVGAGI. The length of the CDR3 is 14 residues. Losses at the gene ends were 8 bases for V and 6 bases for J; bases not matched to a gene: 9.

The chain employs TRBV3-1 (or the pseudogene TRBV3-2) and TRBJ2-2; TRBD1 matches at 7 bases. V was pared by 7 bases and J by 1 base, with 3 bases of the junction left unmatched. The CDR3 contains 14 residues. CDR1 LGHDT and CDR2 YNNKEL come from the germline V gene (reference sequence). CDR3 in DNA: TGTGCCAGCACGAGGGGGCGGAACACCGGGGAGCTGTTTTTT. Its translation is CASTRGRNTGELFF.

Regarding this clone: Other DNA sequences from this sample encode an identical CDR3 as well. V usage is TRBV9 and J usage is TRBJ1-2, with 9 bases lining up with TRBD1. The germline CDR1 and CDR2 sequences are SGDLS and YYNGEE. The CDR3 spans 14 residues. The junction had 5 bases not matched to a gene; V was cut back by 0 bases and J by 8 bases. The CDR3 protein is CASSVDRGLWGYTF. Written as DNA, the CDR3 is TGTGCCAGCAGCGTAGACAGGGGGCTCTGGGGCTACACCTTC. Looking up the rest from reference TRBV9 and TRBJ1-2 gives the full variable domain: DSGVTQTPKHLITATGQRVTLRCSPRSGDLSVYWYQQSLDQGLQFLIQYYNGEERAKGNILERFSAQQFPDLHSELNLSSLELGDSALYFCASSVDRGLWGYTFGSGTRLTVV.